This T cell receptor (beta chain) came from a study of T-cell reconstitution after alpha-beta-depleted transplantation in children. The TCRbeta library was prepared with unique molecular identifiers. TCRdb reprocessed the PCR reads via MiXCR and lists one record per CDR3 protein. The top ten clones hold around 0.8% of a sample with 600,000 to 800,000 distinct CDR3 sequences, under 15% of them seen once. This clonotype was recorded many times. The sample was PBMCs, taken before TCRalphabeta/CD19-depleted stem cell transplant. This TCR came from a girl aged 2 to 9 with congenital amegakaryocytic thrombocytopenia, due to receive a stem cell transplant.

Written as DNA, the CDR3 is TGCAGCGTTGTGTTGAATACGGCTGGCGGCTACTTCTACAATGAGCAGTTCTTC. This sequence encodes CSVVLNTAGGYFYNEQFF. The chain links TRBV29-1 to TRBJ2-1; D gene ambiguous. Germline V gene lookup returns CDR1 SQVTM and CDR2 ANQGSEA. There are 18 residues in the CDR3. V lost 4 bases, J lost 3 bases, and 25 bases lay in between.